This T cell receptor beta chain was observed in a study of T cells in Graves' hyperthyroidism and ophthalmopathy. Study-wide points: Through a model of 13 V-J features, ophthalmopathy was separated from stable hyperthyroidism.

Using RNA transcripts as the source, TCR beta CDR3 regions were amplified. RT-PCR in the first round (using the HTBI primer set) targeted the TCR CDR3. Each CDR3 protein gets one entry after TCRdb re-called the multiplex PCR reads with MiXCR. The table has fewer than 650,000 distinct CDR3 sequences, approximately 15% seen once; the top ten hold approximately 4.2%. In this sample, this clonotype turned up many times. Its target is unknown. Diagnosis relied on clinical symptoms, serum thyroxine and TRAb, thyroid ultrasound and orbital computed tomography. Fresh peripheral blood, more than 9 ml, yielded the PBMCs. The clonotype comes from a woman in her 40s with Graves' ophthalmopathy. Sequencing used blood.

The CDR3 is CASSLGSGRNYEQYF. The CDR3 coding sequence is TGTGCCAGCAGTTTGGGAAGCGGGAGGAACTACGAGCAGTACTTC. This chain joins TRBV28 and TRBJ2-7; 9 bases are shared with TRBD2. Germline loops: CDR1 MDHEN, CDR2 SYDVKM. J was trimmed by 3 bases and V by 3 bases; bases with no gene match: 6. This CDR3 region has 15 residues.